Sequencing of this TCR beta chain was carried out in a study of T cell repertoires in cytomegalovirus infection. Via MiXCR, TCRdb re-called the reads, giving one row per CDR3 protein. Counted here are 200,000 to 250,000 distinct CDR3 sequences, about 5.9% occurring once; the ten biggest clones make up roughly 6.5%. With V trimmed by 7 bases and J by 4 bases, 7 bases remained unmatched. Germline V gene lookup returns CDR1 SGHDT and CDR2 YYEEEE. This CDR3 is built from 13 residues. This clonotype was seen at least ten times. The V and J genes are TRBV5-6 and TRBJ1-1; the match to TRBD1 covers 7 bases. What was sequenced was PBMCs. The sequence derives from a human donor in good health (CMV status not recorded). Some clones in this sample may be carry-over from other donors' samples. CDR3 sequence: CASLLSGGTEAFF. The CDR3 DNA sequence: TGTGCCAGCCTACTCTCAGGGGGCACTGAAGCTTTCTTT.